This is a list of T cell receptor beta chains from one sample in a study of OX40 agonist ivuxolimab in advanced cancers. The protocol was immunoSEQ multiplex PCR, while the TCRdb copy is restricted to in-frame clones and leaves out a portion. The data show roughly 30,000 clones, with around nine tenths seen just once and roughly 34% held by the top ten. The sequencing here drew on CD4+ or CD8+ T cells sorted from blood, taken in a trial of the OX40 agonist ivuxolimab. The receptors here all came from an adult with an advanced solid tumor such as melanoma, head and neck, liver or kidney cancer. CDR3s include the opening cysteine and the closing phenylalanine or tryptophan. The D gene is left open where the match is weak. Clone size is shown for a subset of rows, as once, few, many or a class of expanded clone.

CASSLPGRSQGYTF	TGTGCCAGCAGCCTCCCAGGGCGATCTCAGGGCTACACCTTC	.	.	TRBV26	TRBJ1-2
CASSKTGGGYEQYF	TGCGCCAGCAGCAAGACAGGGGGCGGGTACGAGCAGTACTTC	few	TRBD1	TRBV5-1	TRBJ2-7
CASSQGLAGAWYF	TGTGCCAGCAGCCAAGGACTAGCGGGAGCTTGGTACTTC	.	TRBD2	TRBV6-1	TRBJ2-7
CASGLPGTEAFF	TGTGCTAGTGGTTTGCCCGGAACTGAAGCTTTCTTT	.	.	TRBV12-5	TRBJ1-1
CASTFLTGLSSYNEQFF	TGTGCCAGCACTTTTCTGACTGGCCTCAGCTCCTACAATGAGCAGTTCTTC	.	.	TRBV27	TRBJ2-1
CASSDPPTLRAGEETQYF	TGTGCCAGCAGTGACCCTCCGACCCTTCGGGCGGGAGAAGAGACCCAGTACTTC	.	TRBD2	TRBV2	TRBJ2-5
CASRDRGGDTQYF	TGTGCCAGCAGGGACAGGGGAGGGGATACGCAGTATTTT	.	TRBD1	TRBV7-8	TRBJ2-3
CASSLSIAGTYEQYF	TGTGCCAGCAGCTTATCGATAGCGGGCACCTACGAGCAGTACTTC	.	TRBD2	TRBV7-2	TRBJ2-7
CSVEGGDRGTYEQYF	TGCAGCGTTGAAGGTGGCGACAGGGGAACCTACGAGCAGTACTTC	.	TRBD1	TRBV29-1	TRBJ2-7
CASSERQVSAEAFF	TGCGCCAGCAGTGAGAGACAGGTTTCCGCTGAAGCTTTCTTT	once	.	TRBV10-2	TRBJ1-1
CASSEPGTVNQPQHF	TGTGCCAGCAGTGAGCCGGGGACAGTCAATCAGCCCCAGCATTTT	.	TRBD1	TRBV6-1	TRBJ1-5
CASSHEQFF	TGTGCCAGCAGCCATGAGCAGTTCTTC	.	.	TRBV3-1/TRBV3-2	TRBJ2-1
CASSLPGPDYNSPLHF	TGTGCCAGTAGTCTGCCAGGACCCGACTATAATTCACCCCTCCACTTT	once	.	TRBV19	TRBJ1-6
CASSQDLGPNYGYTF	TGTGCCAGCAGCCAAGATCTGGGACCTAACTATGGCTACACCTTC	.	.	TRBV4-2	TRBJ1-2
CASSRGSPYEQYF	TGTGCCAGCAGTCGCGGGAGTCCGTACGAGCAGTACTTC	.	TRBD2	TRBV28	TRBJ2-7
CASSLLSNSPLHF	TGTGCCAGCAGTTTACTCTCGAATTCACCCCTCCACTTT	.	.	TRBV28	TRBJ1-6
CASSLGQRESEFEQYF	TGTGCCAGCAGCTTGGGGCAGCGGGAGTCCGAATTCGAGCAGTACTTC	.	TRBD2	TRBV5-4	TRBJ2-7
CASSYSGQGPEKLFF	TGTGCCAGCAGCTACTCGGGACAGGGGCCCGAAAAACTGTTTTTT	.	TRBD1	TRBV5-6	TRBJ1-4
CASSLLSAGTDEATIYF	TGTGCCAGCAGCTTACTTTCAGCCGGGACAGACGAGGCCACCATATATTTT	once	TRBD1	TRBV7-9	TRBJ1-3
CSARRGDTQYF	TGCAGTGCTAGACGGGGAGATACGCAGTATTTT	.	.	TRBV20-1	TRBJ2-3
CASSVWGQGNEQFF	TGTGCCAGCAGCGTTTGGGGACAGGGCAATGAGCAGTTCTTC	.	TRBD1	TRBV9	TRBJ2-1
CASSLVTGDPYEQYF	TGTGCCAGCAGCTTAGTAACAGGGGATCCCTACGAGCAGTACTTC	.	TRBD1	TRBV7-9	TRBJ2-7